Listed here is a single T cell receptor (beta chain). What it recognizes is unknown. The sample belongs to a study of identical twins. A single record per CDR3 protein comes from TCRdb applying MiXCR to the 5' RACE reads. The top ten clones hold 4% to 4.5% of a sample with 700,000 or so distinct CDR3 sequences, 21% of them seen once. Whole-study findings and limits: Analyses of zero insertions could, in part, be confounded by invariant MAIT and iNKT cells.

Separately, the same data were catalogued under a study of T cells expressing NK-cell markers. That paper states: According to the study, TCR beta repertoires originated from sorted CD3+CD56+NKG2C+, CD3+CD56+NKG2C- and CD3+CD56-NKG2C+ T cells. Restricting sorting to alpha-beta TCR T cells was achieved in several experiments by an anti-gamma-delta TCR antibody.

The sequence was collected from a woman younger than 30 in good health. The source material was PBMCs.

The CDR3 sequence: CSARSRVDTEAFF. The CDR3 DNA reads TGCAGTGCTAGATCCAGGGTGGACACTGAAGCTTTCTTT. This chain connects TRBV20-1 to TRBJ1-1; a possible D gene is TRBD1 (5 bases). In germline, CDR1 is DFQATT, CDR2 SNEGSKA (reference sequence). Trimming pared 2 bases from V and 3 bases from J, leaving 10 bases between. This CDR3 is 13 amino acids long.